This T cell receptor (beta chain) originates from a study of blood T cell repertoires in COVID-19. Germline V gene lookup returns CDR1 LGHNT and CDR2 FRNRAP. Trimming left V 2 bases short and J 3 bases short, with 10 bases between. This CDR3 spans 14 amino acids. In the original analysis: Estimation of nucleated cell counts relied on the amplification of reference gene primers. Sequenced by immunoSEQ multiplex PCR; TCRdb stores in-frame clones only, minus some. V and J calls and clone size come straight from that table; D and trimming were deduced from the DNA. This table has under 350,000 clones, approximately 89% appearing once. The sample holds one count of this clone. Grouping used clinical history reported by participants in a survey and questionnaire.

This TCR was recovered from a woman aged 55 to 70 who had recovered from COVID-19. The chain recombines TRBV12-5 with TRBJ1-2; D is unresolved. Sequencing was carried out using PBMCs or T cells enriched from blood (not recorded which). CDR3 sequence reads: CASGLFGTDYGYTF. Here the CDR3 DNA reads TGTGCTAGTGGTTTGTTCGGTACAGACTATGGCTACACCTTC.